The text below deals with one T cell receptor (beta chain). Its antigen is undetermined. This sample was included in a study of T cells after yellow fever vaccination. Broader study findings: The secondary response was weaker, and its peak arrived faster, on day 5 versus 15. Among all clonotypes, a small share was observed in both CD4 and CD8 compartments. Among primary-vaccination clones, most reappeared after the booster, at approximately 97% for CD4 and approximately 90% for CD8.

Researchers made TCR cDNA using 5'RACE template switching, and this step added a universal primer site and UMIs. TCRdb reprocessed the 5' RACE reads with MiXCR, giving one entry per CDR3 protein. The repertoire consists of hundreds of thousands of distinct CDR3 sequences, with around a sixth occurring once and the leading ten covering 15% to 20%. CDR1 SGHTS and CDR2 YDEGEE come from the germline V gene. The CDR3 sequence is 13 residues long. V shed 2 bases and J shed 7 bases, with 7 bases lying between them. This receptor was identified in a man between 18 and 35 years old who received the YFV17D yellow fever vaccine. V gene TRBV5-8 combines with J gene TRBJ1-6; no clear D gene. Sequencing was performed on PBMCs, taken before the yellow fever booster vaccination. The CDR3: CASSFQANSPLHF. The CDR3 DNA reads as TGTGCCAGCAGCTTCCAGGCCAATTCACCCCTCCACTTT.